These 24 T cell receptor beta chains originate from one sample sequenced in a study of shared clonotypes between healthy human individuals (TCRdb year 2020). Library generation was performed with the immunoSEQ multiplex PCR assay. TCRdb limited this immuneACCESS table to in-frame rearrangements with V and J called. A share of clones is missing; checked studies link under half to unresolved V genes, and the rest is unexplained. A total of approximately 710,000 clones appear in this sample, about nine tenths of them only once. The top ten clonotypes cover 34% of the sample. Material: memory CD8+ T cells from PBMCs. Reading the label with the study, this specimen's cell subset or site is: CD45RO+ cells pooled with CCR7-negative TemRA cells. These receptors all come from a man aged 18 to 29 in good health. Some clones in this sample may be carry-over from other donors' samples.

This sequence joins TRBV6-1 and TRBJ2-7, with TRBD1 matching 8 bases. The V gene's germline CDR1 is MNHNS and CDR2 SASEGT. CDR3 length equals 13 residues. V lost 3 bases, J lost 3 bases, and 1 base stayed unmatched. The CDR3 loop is CASSDGQGYEQYF. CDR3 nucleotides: TGTGCCAGCAGTGACGGACAGGGCTACGAGCAGTACTTC.

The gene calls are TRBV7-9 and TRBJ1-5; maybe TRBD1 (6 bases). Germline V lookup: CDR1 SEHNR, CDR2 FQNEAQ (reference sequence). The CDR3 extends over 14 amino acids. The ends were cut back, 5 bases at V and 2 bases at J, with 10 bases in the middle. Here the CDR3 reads CASSDNRGNQPQHF. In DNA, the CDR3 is TGTGCCAGCAGCGATAACAGGGGCAATCAGCCCCAGCATTTT. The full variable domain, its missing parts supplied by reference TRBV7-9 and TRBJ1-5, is DTGVSQNPRHKITKRGQNVTFRCDPISEHNRLYWYRQTLGQGPEFLTYFQNEAQLEKSRLLSDRFSAERPKGSFSTLEIQRTEQGDSAMYLCASSDNRGNQPQHFGDGTRLSIL.

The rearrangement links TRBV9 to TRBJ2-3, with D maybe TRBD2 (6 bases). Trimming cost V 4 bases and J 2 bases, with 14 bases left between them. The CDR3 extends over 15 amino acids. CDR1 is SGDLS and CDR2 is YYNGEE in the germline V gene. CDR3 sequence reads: CASSPPLGLTDTQYF. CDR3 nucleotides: TGTGCCAGCAGCCCCCCTCTGGGACTCACAGATACGCAGTATTTT.

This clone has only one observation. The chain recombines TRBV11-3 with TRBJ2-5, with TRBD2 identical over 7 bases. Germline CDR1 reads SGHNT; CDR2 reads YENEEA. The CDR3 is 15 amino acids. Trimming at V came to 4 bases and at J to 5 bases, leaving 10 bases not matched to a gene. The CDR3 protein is CASSSRDYNPETQYF. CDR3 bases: TGTGCCAGCAGCTCCCGGGACTATAACCCCGAGACCCAGTACTTC.

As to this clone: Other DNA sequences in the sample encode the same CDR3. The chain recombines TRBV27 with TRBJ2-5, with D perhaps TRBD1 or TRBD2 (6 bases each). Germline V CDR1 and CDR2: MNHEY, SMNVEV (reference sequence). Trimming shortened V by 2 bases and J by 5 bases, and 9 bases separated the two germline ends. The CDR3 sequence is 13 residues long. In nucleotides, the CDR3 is TGTGCCAGCAGTTTACTCGGGGGCGAGACCCAGTACTTC. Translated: CASSLLGGETQYF.

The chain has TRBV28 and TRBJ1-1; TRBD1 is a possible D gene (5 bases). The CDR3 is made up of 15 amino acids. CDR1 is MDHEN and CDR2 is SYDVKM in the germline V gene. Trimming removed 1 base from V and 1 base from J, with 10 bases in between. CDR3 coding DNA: TGTGCCAGCAGTTTATTAAGGGGAGGGAACACTGAAGCTTTCTTT. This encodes CASSLLRGGNTEAFF.

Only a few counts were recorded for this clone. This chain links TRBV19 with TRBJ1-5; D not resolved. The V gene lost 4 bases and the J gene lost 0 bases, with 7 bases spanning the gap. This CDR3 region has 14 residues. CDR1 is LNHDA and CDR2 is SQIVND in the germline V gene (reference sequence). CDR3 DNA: TGTGCCAGTAGTAAGTACAGTAGCAATCAGCCCCAGCATTTT. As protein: CASSKYSSNQPQHF.

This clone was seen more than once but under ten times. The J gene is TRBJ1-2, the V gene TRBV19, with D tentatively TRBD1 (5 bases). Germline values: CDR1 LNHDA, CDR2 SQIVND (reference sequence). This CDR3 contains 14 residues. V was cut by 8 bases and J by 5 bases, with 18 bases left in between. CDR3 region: CASHSRRVEYGYTF. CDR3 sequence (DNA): TGTGCCAGTCATAGTCGCAGGGTGGAGTATGGCTACACCTTC.

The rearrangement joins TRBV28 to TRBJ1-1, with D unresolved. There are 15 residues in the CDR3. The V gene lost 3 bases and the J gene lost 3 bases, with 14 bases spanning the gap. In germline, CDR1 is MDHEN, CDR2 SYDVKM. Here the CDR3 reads CASSFIGSRDTEAFF. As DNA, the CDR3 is TGTGCCAGCAGTTTCATAGGGTCCCGGGACACTGAAGCTTTCTTT.

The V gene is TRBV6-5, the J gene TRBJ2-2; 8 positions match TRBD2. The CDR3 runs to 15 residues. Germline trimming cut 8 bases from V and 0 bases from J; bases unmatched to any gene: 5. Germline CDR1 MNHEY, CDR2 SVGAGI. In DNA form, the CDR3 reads TGTGCCAGCCGATCACTAGCGGCGAACACCGGGGAGCTGTTTTTT. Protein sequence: CASRSLAANTGELFF.

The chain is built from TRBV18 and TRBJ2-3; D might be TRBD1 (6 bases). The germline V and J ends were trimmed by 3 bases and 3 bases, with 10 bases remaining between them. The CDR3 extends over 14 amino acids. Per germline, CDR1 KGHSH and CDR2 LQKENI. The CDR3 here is CASSPNRATDTQYF. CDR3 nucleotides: TGTGCCAGCTCACCTAACAGGGCTACAGATACGCAGTATTTT.

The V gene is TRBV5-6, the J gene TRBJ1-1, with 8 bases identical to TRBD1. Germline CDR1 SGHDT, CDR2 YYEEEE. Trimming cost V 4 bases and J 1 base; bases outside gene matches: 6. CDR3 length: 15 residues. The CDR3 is CASSVPGTGNTEAFF. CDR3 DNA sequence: TGTGCCAGCAGCGTTCCCGGGACAGGGAACACTGAAGCTTTCTTT. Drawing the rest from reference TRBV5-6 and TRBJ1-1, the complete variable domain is DAGVTQSPTHLIKTRGQQVTLRCSPKSGHDTVSWYQQALGQGPQFIFQYYEEEERQRGNFPDRFSGHQFPNYSSELNVNALLLGDSALYLCASSVPGTGNTEAFFGQGTRLTVV.

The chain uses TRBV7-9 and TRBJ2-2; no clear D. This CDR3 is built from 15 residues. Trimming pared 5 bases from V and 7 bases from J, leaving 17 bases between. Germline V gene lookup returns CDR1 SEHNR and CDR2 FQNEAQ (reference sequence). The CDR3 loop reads CASSQPASEGGELFF. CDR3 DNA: TGTGCCAGCAGCCAGCCGGCGAGCGAAGGCGGGGAGCTGTTTTTT.

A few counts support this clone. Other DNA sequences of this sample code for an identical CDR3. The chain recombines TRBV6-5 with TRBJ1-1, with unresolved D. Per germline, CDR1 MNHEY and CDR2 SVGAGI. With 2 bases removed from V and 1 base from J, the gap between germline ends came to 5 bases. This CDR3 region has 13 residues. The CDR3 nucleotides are TGTGCCAGCAGTTACCGGGGGAACACTGAAGCTTTCTTT. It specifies CASSYRGNTEAFF.

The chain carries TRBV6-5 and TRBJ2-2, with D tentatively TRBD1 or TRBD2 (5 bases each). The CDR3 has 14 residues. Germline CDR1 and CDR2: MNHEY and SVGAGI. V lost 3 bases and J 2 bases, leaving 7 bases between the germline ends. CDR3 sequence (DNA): TGTGCCAGCAGTTATGGGGGTAACACCGGGGAGCTGTTTTTT. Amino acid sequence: CASSYGGNTGELFF.

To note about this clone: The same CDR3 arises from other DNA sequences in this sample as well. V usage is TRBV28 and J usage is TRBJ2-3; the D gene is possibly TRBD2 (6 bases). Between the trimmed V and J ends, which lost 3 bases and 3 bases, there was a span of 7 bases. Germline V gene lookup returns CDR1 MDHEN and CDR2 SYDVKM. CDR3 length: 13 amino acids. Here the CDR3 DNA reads TGTGCCAGCAGTTTCGGGGGAACAGATACGCAGTATTTT. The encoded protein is CASSFGGTDTQYF.

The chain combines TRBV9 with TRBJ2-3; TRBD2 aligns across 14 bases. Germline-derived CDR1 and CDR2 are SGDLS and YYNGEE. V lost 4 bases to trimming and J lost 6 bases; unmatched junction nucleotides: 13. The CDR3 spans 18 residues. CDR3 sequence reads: CASSRNPTSGRAPDTQYF. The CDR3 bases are TGTGCCAGCAGCCGAAATCCGACTAGCGGGAGGGCCCCGGATACGCAGTATTTT.

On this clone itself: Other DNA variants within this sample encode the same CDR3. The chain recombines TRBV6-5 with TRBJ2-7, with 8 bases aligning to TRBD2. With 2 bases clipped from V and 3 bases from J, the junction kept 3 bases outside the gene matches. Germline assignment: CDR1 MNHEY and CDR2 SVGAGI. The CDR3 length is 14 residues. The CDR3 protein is CASSYREGDYEQYF. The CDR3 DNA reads TGTGCCAGCAGTTACCGGGAGGGAGACTACGAGCAGTACTTC.

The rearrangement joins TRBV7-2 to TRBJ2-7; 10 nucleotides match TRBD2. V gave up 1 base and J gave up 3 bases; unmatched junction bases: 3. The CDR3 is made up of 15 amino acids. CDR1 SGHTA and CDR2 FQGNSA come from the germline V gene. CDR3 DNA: TGTGCCAGCAGCTTAGAATGGACTAGCGGCTACGAGCAGTACTTC. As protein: CASSLEWTSGYEQYF.

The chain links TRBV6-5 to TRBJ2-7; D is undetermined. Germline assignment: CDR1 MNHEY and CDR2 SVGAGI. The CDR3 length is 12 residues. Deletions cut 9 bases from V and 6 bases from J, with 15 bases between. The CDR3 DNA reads TGTGCCAGTGCTGTACGTCCCCCCGAGCAGTACTTC. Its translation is CASAVRPPEQYF.

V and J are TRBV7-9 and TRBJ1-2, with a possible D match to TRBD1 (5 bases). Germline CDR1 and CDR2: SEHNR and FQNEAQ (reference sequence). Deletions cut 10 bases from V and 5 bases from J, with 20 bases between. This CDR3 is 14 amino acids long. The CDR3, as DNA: TGTGCCATCCTCGGGGCCTGGCTCTATTATGGCTACACCTTC. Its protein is CAILGAWLYYGYTF.

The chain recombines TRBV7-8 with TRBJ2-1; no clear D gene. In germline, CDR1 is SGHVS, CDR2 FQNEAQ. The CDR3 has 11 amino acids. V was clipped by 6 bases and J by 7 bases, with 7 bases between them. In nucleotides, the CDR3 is TGTGCCAGCAGGGCCGGGAATGAGCAGTTCTTC. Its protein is CASRAGNEQFF.

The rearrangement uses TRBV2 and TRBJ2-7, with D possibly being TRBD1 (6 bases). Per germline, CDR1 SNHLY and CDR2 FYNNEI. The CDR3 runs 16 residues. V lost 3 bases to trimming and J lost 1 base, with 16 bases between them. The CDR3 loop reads CASSENPTGSSYEQYF. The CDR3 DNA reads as TGTGCCAGCAGTGAGAACCCAACAGGGAGTTCCTACGAGCAGTACTTC.

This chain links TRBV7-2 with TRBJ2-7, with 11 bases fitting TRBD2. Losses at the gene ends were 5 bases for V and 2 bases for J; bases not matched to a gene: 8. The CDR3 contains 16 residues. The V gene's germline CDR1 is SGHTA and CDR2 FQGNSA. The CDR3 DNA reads TGTGCCAGCAGCCCTGGGCTAGCGGGAGGAGCCTACGAGCAGTACTTC. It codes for CASSPGLAGGAYEQYF.